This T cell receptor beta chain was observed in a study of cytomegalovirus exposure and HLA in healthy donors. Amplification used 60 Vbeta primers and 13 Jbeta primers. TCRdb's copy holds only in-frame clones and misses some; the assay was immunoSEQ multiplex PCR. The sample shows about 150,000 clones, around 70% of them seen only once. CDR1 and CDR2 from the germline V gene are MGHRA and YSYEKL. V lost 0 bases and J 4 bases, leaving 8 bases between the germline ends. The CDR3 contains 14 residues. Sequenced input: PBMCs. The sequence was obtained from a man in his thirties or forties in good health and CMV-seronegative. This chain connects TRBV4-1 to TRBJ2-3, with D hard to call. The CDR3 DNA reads TGCGCCAGCAGCCAAGAGTCTGAGTCAGATACGCAGTATTTT. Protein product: CASSQESESDTQYF.